This TCR beta chain is from a study of blood T cell repertoires in COVID-19. Study-level information: Material from acute and convalescent COVID-19 was sourced from the United States, Italy and Spain. In each case, the material was cDNA or gDNA derived from T cells, B-cell-depleted T cells, or PBMCs.

TCRdb's copy holds only in-frame clones and misses some; the assay was immunoSEQ multiplex PCR. The sample lists over 200,000 clones; approximately 86% were seen once. This CDR3 contains 15 residues. Trimming pared 4 bases from V and 3 bases from J, leaving 16 bases between. Germline V gene sequence: CDR1 LNHDA, CDR2 SQIVND (reference sequence). This clone appeared once. Sequenced: peripheral blood. This rearrangement joins TRBV19 to TRBJ2-7; TRBD2 is a possible D gene (5 bases). The receptor comes from a woman younger than 45 who had recovered from COVID-19. CDR3 residues: CASSSRTFGGYEQYF. CDR3 coding DNA: TGTGCCAGTAGTAGCCGCACCTTTGGAGGCTACGAGCAGTACTTC.